What follows is one T cell receptor beta chain and its context. Next came a second PCR, run for roughly 6 to 11 cycles, which used a sample-barcoded 5' primer along with a J-beta primer mix. Tagging of each cDNA molecule was performed by a template-switch adaptor with 12 random nucleotides. TCRdb reprocessed the 5' RACE reads via MiXCR and lists one record per CDR3 protein. The sample holds 1,300,000 or so distinct CDR3 sequences; 45% to 70% are singletons and the top ten take 6.7%. This record belongs to a study of blood T cells in healthy people across ages. Germline V gene sequence: CDR1 GTSNPN, CDR2 SVGIG (reference sequence). The V end lost 5 bases, the J end lost 0 bases, and 14 bases lay between the germline ends. This CDR3 spans 14 amino acids.

The receptor's source is a man in his late teens or twenties in good health. Specimen: blood. This chain links TRBV30 with TRBJ2-7, with D possibly matching TRBD2 (6 bases). The CDR3 loop reads CAWGGSSGSYEQYF. CDR3 in DNA: TGTGCCTGGGGTGGTAGTAGCGGCTCCTACGAGCAGTACTTC.